The present entry profiles one T cell receptor beta chain with its context. This specimen belongs to a study of CD8 T cells in Susac syndrome. CD8+ and CD4+ T cells taken from blood had their TCR beta sequenced. Healthy donors matched for age and sex were used as controls. TEMRA cells were enriched by FACS, while CD8+ and CD4+ T cells were obtained through a negative isolation that was performed magnetically. The CDR3 is made up of 13 amino acids. V was trimmed by 6 bases and J by 7 bases, leaving 14 bases between them. Germline-derived CDR1 and CDR2 are SGHDN and FVKESK. Reverse transcription of 0.5 to 1 ug RNA was performed with random hexamers. The CDR3 of TCR beta was amplified by immunoSEQ multiplex PCR across 54 Vbeta and 13 Jbeta. In TCRdb, the immunoSEQ multiplex PCR reads were re-called with MiXCR into one record per CDR3 protein. Of around 150,000 distinct CDR3 sequences in the sample, around 94% are singletons; the top ten hold 0.27%.

The TCR sequence derives from a human donor in good health. The sample taken for sequencing was CD8+ T cells from PBMCs. V gene TRBV14 combines with J gene TRBJ2-3; D remains ambiguous. The CDR3 region has the DNA TGTGCCAGCAGTTCCCTTCTCCAGAATACGCAGTATTTT. This encodes CASSSLLQNTQYF.